The clone carrying this TCR beta chain was counted a few times. The entry originates in a study of blood T cell repertoires in COVID-19. Looking at the study overall: The samples span acute and convalescent COVID-19 from the United States, Italy and Spain. The analysed material was cDNA or gDNA that came from T cells, B-cell-depleted T cells, or PBMCs.

Authors' data handling: Estimation of nucleated cell counts relied on the amplification of reference gene primers. Sequencing was performed with immunoSEQ multiplex PCR; in TCRdb, only in-frame clones are kept and a portion is missing. Clonal size and the V and J genes are those of that table, whereas D and trimming came from the DNA. The repertoire holds around 140,000 clones, with about 86% as singletons. Germline V lookup: CDR1 MDHEN, CDR2 SYDVKM. The CDR3 totals 17 residues. Trimming removed 6 bases at V and 0 bases at J, with 18 bases between. This clonotype was sampled from a woman aged 55 to 70 with acute or convalescent COVID-19. The chain employs TRBV28 and TRBJ2-1, with D possibly matching TRBD2 (5 bases). Sequencing was carried out using peripheral blood. The DNA of the CDR3 is TGTGCCAGCAGCCCAGGTCGCGGGTCCAGCTCCTACAATGAGCAGTTCTTC. Its translation is CASSPGRGSSSYNEQFF.